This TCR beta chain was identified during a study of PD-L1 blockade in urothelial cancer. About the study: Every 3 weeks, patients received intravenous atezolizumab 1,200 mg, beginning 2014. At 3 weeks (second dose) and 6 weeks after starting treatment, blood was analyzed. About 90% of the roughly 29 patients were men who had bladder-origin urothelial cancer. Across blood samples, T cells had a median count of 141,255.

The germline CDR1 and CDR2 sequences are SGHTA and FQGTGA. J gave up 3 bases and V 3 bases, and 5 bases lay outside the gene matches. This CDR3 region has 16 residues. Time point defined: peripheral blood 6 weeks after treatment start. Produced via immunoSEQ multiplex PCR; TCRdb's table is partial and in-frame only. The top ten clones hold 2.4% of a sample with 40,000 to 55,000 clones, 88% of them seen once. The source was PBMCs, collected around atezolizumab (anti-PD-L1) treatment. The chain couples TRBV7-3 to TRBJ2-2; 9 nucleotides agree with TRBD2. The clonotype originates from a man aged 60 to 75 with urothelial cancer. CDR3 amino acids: CASSLGGGAHTGELFF. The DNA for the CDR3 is TGTGCCAGCAGCTTGGGCGGGGGGGCCCACACCGGGGAGCTGTTTTTT.